This TCR beta chain was observed in a study of control samples from healthy donors and cancer patients. The V gene's germline CDR1 is MNHEY and CDR2 SVGAGI. The CDR3 has 15 amino acids. The V and J ends lost 4 bases and 16 bases, in that order; junction bases with no gene match: 19. Repertoires were generated with immunoSEQ multiplex PCR, while TCRdb's copy carries only in-frame clones and drops some. The sample carries 150,000 to 200,000 clones, roughly 94% recorded once. Sequenced input: blood. The origin of this receptor is a woman aged 35 to 49 in good health. This chain joins TRBV6-5 and TRBJ1-5; 7 bases are a match to TRBD1. The CDR3, as DNA: TGTGCCAGCAGTTTCGAGGGGGCCGCTTGGGCAGCGTATCATTTT. Protein sequence: CASSFEGAAWAAYHF.